Following are 27 T cell receptor beta chains from one sample sequenced in a study of identical twins (dated by TCRdb to 2016 to 2017). Library method: 5' RACE. Sequencing instrument: Illumina HiSeq 2000. TCRdb itself trimmed the public reads at Q25 with fastp, ran MiXCR and retained productive beta chains. Here each entry gathers all rows of one CDR3 protein and keeps the most common genes and DNA. Across this sample there are some 710,000 distinct CDR3 sequences, with roughly 6% seen only once. The ten most abundant clones make up 1.5% to 2% of the sample. Sequencing was performed on naive T cells sorted from blood. What the cell subset or site label conveys for this sample: cells isolated with a human naive T-cell isolation kit. The receptors come from a man aged 18 to 35 in good health.

This clonotype was counted many times. The chain is built from TRBV20-1 and TRBJ2-4, with D uncertain. CDR1 DFQATT and CDR2 SNEGSKA come from the germline V gene (reference sequence). This CDR3 is built from 13 residues. V was clipped by 6 bases and J by 3 bases, with 12 bases between them. The chain's CDR3 is CSAVPPHKNIQYF. The CDR3 bases are TGCAGTGCCGTCCCGCCCCACAAAAACATTCAGTACTTC.

V and J are TRBV5-1 and TRBJ1-4; tentatively, D is TRBD1 (6 bases). Germline V gives CDR1 SGHRS, CDR2 YFSETQ. This CDR3 comprises 16 residues. V was trimmed by 0 bases and J by 7 bases, leaving 16 bases between them. This CDR3 reads CASSLARGASVEKLFF. CDR3 coding DNA: TGCGCCAGCAGCTTGGCCCGGGGGGCTTCGGTTGAAAAACTGTTTTTT.

J is TRBJ2-5 and V is TRBV6-5; D unresolved. The length of the CDR3 is 13 residues. V dropped 2 bases and J dropped 4 bases, with 8 bases sitting between them. Germline V gene sequence: CDR1 MNHEY, CDR2 SVGAGI. As DNA, the CDR3 is TGTGCCAGCAGTTACATATCTGGAGAGACCCAGTACTTC. Its translation is CASSYISGETQYF.

In its sample, this clonotype was seen many times. The rearrangement links TRBV20-1 to TRBJ2-1; TRBD2 matches 8 bases. The CDR3 is 15 amino acids. The V and J ends lost 5 bases and 0 bases, in that order; junction bases with no gene match: 6. The V gene's germline CDR1 is DFQATT and CDR2 SNEGSKA (reference sequence). This chain's CDR3 is CSAAGSGSSYNEQFF. The DNA for the CDR3 is TGCAGTGCTGCTGGGAGCGGGAGCTCCTACAATGAGCAGTTCTTC.

The rearrangement links TRBV20-1 to TRBJ2-3; D perhaps matches TRBD2 (6 bases). The CDR3 totals 17 residues. The V end lost 1 base, the J end lost 3 bases, and 20 bases lay between the germline ends. The V gene's germline CDR1 is DFQATT and CDR2 SNEGSKA (reference sequence). The CDR3 sequence is CSARAGLGLAQTDTQYF. The CDR3 DNA sequence: TGCAGTGCTAGAGCCGGTTTAGGGCTAGCGCAGACAGATACGCAGTATTTT.

This clonotype was seen repeatedly, ten times or more. The chain joins TRBV6-1 to TRBJ1-1, with D unclear. CDR1 is MNHNS and CDR2 is SASEGT in the germline V gene. The CDR3 runs to 14 residues. V was clipped by 8 bases and J by 5 bases, with 18 bases between them. The CDR3 is CASGLARADTEAFF. The CDR3 region has the DNA TGTGCCAGCGGCCTGGCAAGGGCGGATACTGAAGCTTTCTTT.

The V gene is TRBV30, the J gene TRBJ2-2, with 7 nucleotides matching TRBD1. From germline, CDR1 is GTSNPN and CDR2 SVGIG (reference sequence). The CDR3 is 16 residues long. V trimming: 1 base; J trimming: 2 bases; junction bases outside the gene matches: 7. The CDR3 nucleotides read TGTGCCTGGAGTGGTGACAGGGTTGAAAACACCGGGGAGCTGTTTTTT. As protein: CAWSGDRVENTGELFF.

Concerning this clonotype: With a much larger clone just one base away, this may be a read error. This rearrangement joins TRBV28 to TRBJ2-7; D call uncertain. Germline V gene data show CDR1 as MDHEN and CDR2 as SYDVKM. This CDR3 spans 14 amino acids. Trimming took 2 bases from V and 4 from J, leaving 12 bases between them. The CDR3 sequence: CASSLDGSQYEQYF. CDR3 coding DNA: TGTGCCAGCAGTTTAGATGGCAGCCAATACGAGCAGTACTTC.

In its sample, this clonotype was seen a few times. The rearrangement uses TRBV7-8 and TRBJ1-5; TRBD1 is a possible D gene (5 bases). V gave up 1 base and J gave up 6 bases, with 13 bases separating them. This CDR3 has 15 amino acids. Germline CDR1 is SGHVS and CDR2 is FQNEAQ. CDR3 loop: CASSLVWGEGQPQHF. The CDR3 DNA reads TGTGCCAGCAGCTTAGTGTGGGGGGAGGGTCAGCCCCAGCATTTT.

CDR3 DNA: TGTGCCTGGACCAGAGGCCTGAACACTGAAGCTTTCTTT. It translates to CAWTRGLNTEAFF. V gene TRBV30 combines with J gene TRBJ1-1; D uncertain. The V end was cut by 4 bases, the J end by 0 bases, with 9 bases between. The CDR3 is 13 residues long. Germline loops: CDR1 GTSNPN, CDR2 SVGIG (reference sequence).

V gene TRBV10-3 combines with J gene TRBJ2-7; TRBD1 matches 10 bases. Looked up from germline, CDR1 is ENHRY and CDR2 is SYGVKD. After removal of 6 bases from V and 6 bases from J, the junction contained 5 bases not matched to a gene. The CDR3 sequence is 13 residues long. CDR3 coding DNA: TGTGCCATCAGCCCGGGACAGGGGTCCGAGCAGTACGTC. Translated: CAISPGQGSEQYV.

The genes are TRBV5-1 and TRBJ2-5, with D possibly being TRBD2 (5 bases). Per germline, CDR1 SGHRS and CDR2 YFSETQ. Deletions cut 0 bases from V and 4 bases from J, with 22 bases between. This CDR3 comprises 18 residues. The CDR3 loop is CASSLGPLETGAGETQYF. The CDR3 bases are TGCGCCAGCAGCTTGGGCCCCCTGGAAACGGGTGCGGGAGAGACCCAGTACTTC.

This clonotype occurred many times. J is TRBJ2-7 and V is TRBV12-3 or TRBV12-4; 8 nucleotides align to TRBD2. The CDR3 runs to 16 residues. V shed 5 bases and J 3 bases; nucleotides not matched to a gene: 12. CDR3 region: CASSTFDTSGNYEQYF. The CDR3 DNA reads as TGTGCCAGCAGTACCTTCGATACTAGCGGTAACTACGAGCAGTACTTC.

This clonotype was picked up many times. The chain employs TRBV7-9 and TRBJ2-1; D is unresolved. The CDR3 consists of 11 residues. Trimming cost V 6 bases and J 9 bases, with 9 bases left between them. Germline V lookup: CDR1 SEHNR, CDR2 FQNEAQ (reference sequence). This chain's CDR3 is CASSFGGEQFF. The CDR3 DNA sequence: TGTGCCAGCAGTTTTGGCGGTGAGCAGTTCTTC.

The chain couples TRBV9 to TRBJ2-5, with 12 bases matching TRBD2. The V and J ends lost 4 bases and 1 base, in that order; junction bases with no gene match: 5. Per the germline V gene, CDR1 is SGDLS and CDR2 is YYNGEE. The CDR3 loop spans 16 amino acids. DNA of the CDR3: TGTGCCAGCAGCTATGGACTAGCGGGGCTCCAAGAGACCCAGTACTTC. Its translation is CASSYGLAGLQETQYF.

The gene calls are TRBV6-1 and TRBJ2-3; 10 bases are shared with TRBD1. This CDR3 is built from 15 residues. CDR1 and CDR2 from the germline V gene are MNHNS and SASEGT. After removal of 8 bases from V and 3 bases from J, the junction contained 8 bases not matched to a gene. CDR3 DNA: TGTGCCAGCTCCGGACAGGGGGTGAGAACAGATACGCAGTATTTT. Its translation is CASSGQGVRTDTQYF.

This chain connects TRBV4-1 to TRBJ2-1; D unclear. The V end was cut by 0 bases, the J end by 7 bases, with 13 bases between. Germline V gene data show CDR1 as MGHRA and CDR2 as YSYEKL. The CDR3 is 15 amino acids. The CDR3 region is CASSQDPVGRNEQFF. DNA of the CDR3: TGCGCCAGCAGCCAAGATCCGGTGGGCCGGAATGAGCAGTTCTTC.

V is TRBV10-3 and J is TRBJ2-3, with 9 bases lining up with TRBD2. The CDR3 covers 16 residues. Trimming removed 7 bases from V and 0 bases from J; junction bases left unmatched: 8. Germline CDR1 ENHRY, CDR2 SYGVKD. The CDR3 reads CAIKTSGPTSTDTQYF. DNA for the CDR3: TGTGCCATCAAGACTAGCGGACCGACTAGCACAGATACGCAGTATTTT.

The chain has TRBV10-3 and TRBJ1-2; no reliable D call. V lost 8 bases, J lost 4 bases, and 14 bases lay in between. Germline V lookup: CDR1 ENHRY, CDR2 SYGVKD. There are 13 residues in the CDR3. The CDR3 is CAIGPGRSYGYTF. DNA for the CDR3: TGTGCCATCGGGCCAGGTCGATCCTATGGCTACACCTTC.

The chain is built from TRBV10-3 and TRBJ2-1; no definite D call. V was trimmed by 4 bases and J by 4 bases, leaving 8 bases between them. The CDR3 loop spans 13 amino acids. CDR1 ENHRY and CDR2 SYGVKD come from the germline V gene. The CDR3 DNA reads TGTGCCATCAGTGGCGCTAATTACAATGAGCAGTTCTTC. It translates to CAISGANYNEQFF.

The chain employs TRBV11-2 and TRBJ2-5, with TRBD1 identical over 9 bases. CDR3 size: 16 residues. Germline V gene sequence: CDR1 SGHAT, CDR2 FQNNGV. The V segment lost 4 bases and the J segment 1 base; nucleotides outside the gene matches: 7. Written as DNA, the CDR3 is TGTGCCAGCAGCTCTTGGATACAGGGGGCCCAAGAGACCCAGTACTTC. Translated, it gives CASSSWIQGAQETQYF.

CDR3 DNA sequence: TGTGCCGGCCGGGACAGTTGGACCTACGAGCAGTACTTC. Its translation: CAGRDSWTYEQYF. This chain links TRBV6-2 or TRBV6-3 with TRBJ2-7, with 7 bases fitting TRBD1. The CDR3 runs 13 residues. Germline V gives CDR1 MNHEY, CDR2 SVGEGT. The V gene end was trimmed by 11 bases and the J gene end by 2 bases; junction bases not matched to a gene: 9.

In its sample, this clonotype was seen a few times. V gene TRBV30 combines with J gene TRBJ1-1; D unclear. Per germline, CDR1 GTSNPN and CDR2 SVGIG (reference sequence). The CDR3 runs 11 residues. V was pared by 4 bases and J by 4 bases, with 7 bases between. The CDR3 DNA reads as TGTGCCTGGATCCTGGGCACTGAAGCTTTCTTT. Translated, it gives CAWILGTEAFF.

This clonotype was detected a few times. The V call is TRBV6-5, the J call TRBJ1-6, with D perhaps matching TRBD1 (5 bases). V was shortened by 0 bases and J by 7 bases, with 16 bases between the two germline ends. Germline loops: CDR1 MNHEY, CDR2 SVGAGI. This CDR3 has 17 amino acids. The CDR3 is CASSYSILGTFNSPLHF. CDR3 DNA sequence: TGTGCCAGCAGTTACTCGATCTTGGGGACCTTCAATTCACCCCTCCACTTT.

The chain combines TRBV3-1 with TRBJ2-5; TRBD1 agrees at 8 bases. V gave up 0 bases and J gave up 5 bases; unmatched junction bases: 14. Germline CDR1 reads LGHDT; CDR2 reads YNNKEL (reference sequence). CDR3 length: 18 residues. This CDR3 is CASSQDLEQGVFSETQYF. The CDR3 nucleotides are TGTGCCAGCAGCCAAGATTTGGAACAGGGGGTTTTTTCGGAGACCCAGTACTTC.

This clonotype was seen repeatedly, ten times or more. V is TRBV29-1 and J is TRBJ2-7; TRBD2 agrees at 10 bases. From germline, CDR1 is SQVTM and CDR2 ANQGSEA. The CDR3 runs 14 residues. After removal of 4 bases from V and 3 bases from J, the junction contained 6 bases not matched to a gene. Here the CDR3 DNA reads TGCAGCGTTGGAAGCGGGAGGGCCAGCTACGAGCAGTACTTC. Translation: CSVGSGRASYEQYF.

The chain is built from TRBV4-1 and TRBJ2-7, with 15 bases identical to TRBD2. Per the germline V gene, CDR1 is MGHRA and CDR2 is YSYEKL. V gave up 3 bases and J gave up 1 base; unmatched junction bases: 1. This CDR3 comprises 16 residues. The CDR3 DNA reads as TGCGCCAGCAGCCAGGGACTAGCGGGAGGATCCTACGAGCAGTACGTC. Its protein is CASSQGLAGGSYEQYV.